What follows are 15 T cell receptor beta chains derived from one specimen sequenced in a study of technical replicates of blood from several donors (dated by TCRdb to 2015 to 2018). Library prep was done by the immunoSEQ multiplex PCR assay. TCRdb carries this immuneACCESS record with in-frame sequences only. Its versions omit some clonotypes, under half of them owing to an unresolved V gene in the studies checked, with the rest unexplained. Within this sample are approximately 85,000 clones, with approximately 95% of them counted one time only. The ten largest clones represent 0.2% to 0.3% of the sample. The specimen was T cells isolated from PBMCs. These receptors were taken from a human donor in good health.

The CDR3 loop is CASSLSQGRRLEQYF. CDR3 nucleotide sequence: TGCGCCAGCAGCTTAAGCCAGGGCCGCCGGCTTGAGCAGTACTTC. V usage is TRBV5-1 and J usage is TRBJ2-7; the D gene is possibly TRBD1 (5 bases). CDR1 and CDR2 from the germline V gene are SGHRS and YFSETQ. Trimming took 2 bases from V and 7 from J, leaving 19 bases between them. The CDR3 loop spans 15 amino acids.

The chain links TRBV6-5 to TRBJ2-2; a possible D gene is TRBD1 (6 bases). Germline CDR1 MNHEY, CDR2 SVGAGI. The CDR3 extends over 15 amino acids. V lost 0 bases and J 7 bases, leaving 12 bases between the germline ends. The CDR3, as DNA: TGTGCCAGCAGTTACTCAGGGGGTATGATCGGGGAGCTGTTTTTT. It yields the protein CASSYSGGMIGELFF.

The rearrangement joins TRBV7-8 to TRBJ2-7; 13 bases match TRBD2. The CDR3 totals 17 residues. After removal of 5 bases from V and 6 bases from J, the junction contained 13 bases not matched to a gene. CDR1 is SGHVS and CDR2 is FQNEAQ in the germline V gene. CDR3 protein: CASSNPGTSGKRGEQYF. CDR3 nucleotides: TGTGCCAGCAGCAATCCCGGGACTAGCGGGAAGAGGGGCGAGCAGTACTTC. Based on the CDR3 plus reference TRBV7-8 and TRBJ2-7, the full variable domain is GAGVSQSPRYKVAKRGQDVALRCDPISGHVSLFWYQQALGQGPEFLTYFQNEAQLDKSGLPSDRFFAERPEGSVSTLKIQRTQQEDSAVYLCASSNPGTSGKRGEQYFGPGTRLTVT.

The chain combines TRBV5-6 with TRBJ1-3; maybe TRBD1 (6 bases). The ends were cut back, 4 bases at V and 9 bases at J, with 11 bases in the middle. The CDR3 totals 12 residues. Germline CDR1 and CDR2: SGHDT and YYEEEE. DNA for the CDR3: TGTGCCAGCAGCCCCGTAGGGGGCACCATATATTTT. This codes for CASSPVGGTIYF.

The J gene is TRBJ1-5, the V gene TRBV30, with D possibly TRBD1 on 5 matching bases. The CDR3 totals 14 residues. CDR1 and CDR2 (germline): GTSNPN, SVGIG (reference sequence). Deletions cut 3 bases from V and 1 base from J, with 10 bases between. CDR3 DNA sequence: TGTGCCTGGAGGGGCAGGGCGAGCAATCAGCCCCAGCATTTT. As protein: CAWRGRASNQPQHF.

This sequence joins TRBV11-3 and TRBJ2-1; tentatively, D is TRBD2 (5 bases). The ends were cut back, 2 bases at V and 6 bases at J, with 14 bases in the middle. The CDR3 totals 15 residues. The germline V gene encodes CDR1 SGHNT and CDR2 YENEEA. CDR3 coding DNA: TGTGCCAGCAGCTTATATAGCCTTGAGGGCAATGAGCAGTTCTTC. Residues: CASSLYSLEGNEQFF.

The chain uses TRBV5-4 and TRBJ2-3; TRBD1 matches 7 bases. The CDR3 runs 18 residues. Germline CDR1 is SGHNT and CDR2 is YYREEE (reference sequence). V gave up 4 bases and J gave up 1 base; unmatched junction bases: 15. The CDR3 region is CASSRGWGQPLRTDTQYF. DNA of the CDR3: TGTGCCAGCAGCCGAGGGTGGGGACAGCCACTACGCACAGATACGCAGTATTTT.

This clone has only one observation. The CDR3 region has the DNA TGCAGCGTCGGAATCCAGTACAGGGGGGCGGAAGCTTTCTTT. This gives the protein CSVGIQYRGAEAFF. The chain carries TRBV29-1 and TRBJ1-1; 8 positions match TRBD1. The V gene's germline CDR1 is SQVTM and CDR2 ANQGSEA. CDR3 length equals 14 residues. V shed 6 bases, J shed 8 bases, and the junction held 14 bases outside the gene matches.

This clone was observed once. The V gene is TRBV4-1, the J gene TRBJ1-4; D not resolved. From germline, CDR1 is MGHRA and CDR2 YSYEKL. With 0 bases removed from V and 5 bases from J, the gap between germline ends came to 4 bases. The CDR3 has 13 residues. The CDR3 DNA reads TGCGCCAGCAGCCAAGAAGAGAATGAAAAACTGTTTTTT. It yields the protein CASSQEENEKLFF.

The chain joins TRBV4-1 to TRBJ1-2; 8 bases are a match to TRBD1. Trimming at V came to 1 base and at J to 1 base, leaving 2 bases not matched to a gene. CDR1 is MGHRA and CDR2 is YSYEKL in the germline V gene. The length of the CDR3 is 15 residues. CDR3 protein: CASSQVQGGNYGYTF. The CDR3 DNA reads TGCGCCAGCAGCCAAGTACAGGGGGGTAACTATGGCTACACCTTC.

The V and J genes are TRBV25-1 and TRBJ2-1; TRBD1 matches 7 bases. The CDR3 loop spans 16 amino acids. V was pared by 0 bases and J by 1 base, with 3 bases of the junction left unmatched. Germline CDR1 MGHDK, CDR2 SYGVNS. The DNA for the CDR3 is TGTGCCAGCAGTGAATACCAGACAGGGTCCTACAATGAGCAGTTCTTC. Encoded protein: CASSEYQTGSYNEQFF.

This clone was observed once. The V gene is TRBV10-3, the J gene TRBJ2-6; TRBD2 is a possible D gene (6 bases). Germline CDR1 ENHRY, CDR2 SYGVKD. Trimming pared 2 bases from V and 0 bases from J, leaving 8 bases between. The CDR3 length is 16 residues. The CDR3 DNA reads TGTGCCATCAGTGAGCCCGGGGGCTCTGGGGCCAACGTCCTGACTTTC. It translates to CAISEPGGSGANVLTF.

The CDR3 bases are TGCGCCAGCAGCTTAGACAGCCTAGAGACCCAGTACTTC. The encoded protein is CASSLDSLETQYF. This chain links TRBV5-1 with TRBJ2-5; the D gene is possibly TRBD1 (5 bases). The germline V and J ends were trimmed by 2 bases and 4 bases, with 9 bases remaining between them. The CDR3 length is 13 residues. Germline CDR1 reads SGHRS; CDR2 reads YFSETQ.

J is TRBJ1-1 and V is TRBV16; D not certain. With 4 bases removed from V and 3 bases from J, the gap between germline ends came to 3 bases. CDR1 and CDR2 (germline): KGHSY, FQNENV. The CDR3 contains 11 residues. CDR3 in DNA: TGTGCCAGCAGCCCTTACACTGAAGCTTTCTTT. This codes for CASSPYTEAFF.

This clone has only one observation. The rearrangement joins TRBV10-2 to TRBJ2-5, with 7 bases that match TRBD1. CDR3 size: 13 residues. Unmatched junction bases numbered 7, after V lost 8 bases and J lost 4 bases. Per germline, CDR1 WSHSY and CDR2 SAAADI. The CDR3 here is CASSTGFRETQYF. The CDR3 DNA sequence: TGCGCCAGCTCGACAGGGTTCCGAGAGACCCAGTACTTC.